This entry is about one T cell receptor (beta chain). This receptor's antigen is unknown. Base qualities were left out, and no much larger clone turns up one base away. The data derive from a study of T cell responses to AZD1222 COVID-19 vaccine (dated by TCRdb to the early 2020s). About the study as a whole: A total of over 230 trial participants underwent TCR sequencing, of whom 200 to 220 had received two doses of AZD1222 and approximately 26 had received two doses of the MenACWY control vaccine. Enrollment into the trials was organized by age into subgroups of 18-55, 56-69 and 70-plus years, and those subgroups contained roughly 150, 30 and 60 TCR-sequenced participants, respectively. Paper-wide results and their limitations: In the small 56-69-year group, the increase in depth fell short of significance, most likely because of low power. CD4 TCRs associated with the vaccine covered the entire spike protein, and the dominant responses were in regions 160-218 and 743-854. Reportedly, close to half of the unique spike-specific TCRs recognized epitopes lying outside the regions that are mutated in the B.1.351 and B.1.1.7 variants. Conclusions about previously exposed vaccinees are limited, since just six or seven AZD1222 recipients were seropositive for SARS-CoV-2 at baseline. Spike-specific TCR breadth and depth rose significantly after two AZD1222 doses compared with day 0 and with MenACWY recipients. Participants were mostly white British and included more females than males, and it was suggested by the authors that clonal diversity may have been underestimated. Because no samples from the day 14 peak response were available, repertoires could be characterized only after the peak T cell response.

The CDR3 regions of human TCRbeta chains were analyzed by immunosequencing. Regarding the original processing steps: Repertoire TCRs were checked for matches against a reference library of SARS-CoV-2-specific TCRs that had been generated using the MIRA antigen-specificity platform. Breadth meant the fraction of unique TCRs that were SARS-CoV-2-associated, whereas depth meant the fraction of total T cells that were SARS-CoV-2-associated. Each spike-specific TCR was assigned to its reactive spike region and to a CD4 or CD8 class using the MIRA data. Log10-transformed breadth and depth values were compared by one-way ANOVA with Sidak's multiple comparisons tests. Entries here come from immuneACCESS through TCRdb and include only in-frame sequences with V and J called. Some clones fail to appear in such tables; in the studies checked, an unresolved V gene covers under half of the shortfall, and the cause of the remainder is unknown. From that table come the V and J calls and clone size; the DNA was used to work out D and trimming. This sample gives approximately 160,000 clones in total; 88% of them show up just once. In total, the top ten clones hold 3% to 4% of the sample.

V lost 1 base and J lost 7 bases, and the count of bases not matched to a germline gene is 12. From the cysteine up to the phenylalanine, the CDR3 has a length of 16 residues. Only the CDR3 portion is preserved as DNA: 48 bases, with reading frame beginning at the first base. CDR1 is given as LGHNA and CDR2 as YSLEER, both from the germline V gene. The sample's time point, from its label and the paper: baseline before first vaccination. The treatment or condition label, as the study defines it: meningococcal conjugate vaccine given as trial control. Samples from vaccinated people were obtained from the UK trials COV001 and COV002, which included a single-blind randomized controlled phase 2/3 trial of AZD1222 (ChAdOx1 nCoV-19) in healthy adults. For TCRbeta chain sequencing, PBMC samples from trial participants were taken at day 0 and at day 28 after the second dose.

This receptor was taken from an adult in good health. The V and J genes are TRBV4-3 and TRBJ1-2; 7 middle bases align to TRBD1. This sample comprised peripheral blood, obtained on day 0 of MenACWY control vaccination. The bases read TGCGCCAGCAGCCAAGCTTTAGGGCGACAGGGAGGTGGCTACACCTTC. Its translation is CASSQALGRQGGGYTF.